One T cell receptor (beta chain) is described in this entry. No antigen is known for it. Within one base of it there is no much larger clone, and no base qualities were kept. V is reduced by 1 base and J by 1 base, leaving a spacing of 8 bases between them. The CDR3 has 14 amino acids, counting the end cysteine and phenylalanine. This entry keeps only the CDR3 DNA: 42 bases, framed from base 1. Taken from the germline V gene, the CDR1 and CDR2 loops are SGHTA and FQGNSA. This sample was taken from a study of cytomegalovirus exposure and HLA in healthy donors (dated by TCRdb to about 2017). Regarding the study in general: According to an earlier analysis of a few hundred of the donors, about 179 million T cells yielded 90 million to 140 million unique TCR beta sequences and 276 Gb of sequence data. HLA typing included class I and class II loci at four-digit resolution. To predict cytomegalovirus infection status, the study brought together high-throughput TCR immunosequencing, statistical association of individual TCRs with disease status, and machine learning. Rather than using new phenotypic data, the later analysis identified candidate immune exposures from TCR beta sequences and from how often those sequences occurred across donors. The study used immunosequencing to profile the T cell repertoires of 600 to 850 subjects and linked those repertoires to cytomegalovirus serostatus. The study was designed to test whether signatures of past pathogen exposure could be identified by cataloging public T cell receptors. Roughly 5 DR-DQ haplotypes were handled as single units for association and clustering, since linkage in the cohort was strong. Of the roughly 400 genotyped donors, 65% to 90% fell in the genetic ancestry cluster associated with self-reported Caucasian donors. Donor age, sex, ethnicity and CMV serostatus were collected together with the repertoire data. A separate validation cohort of over a hundred different subjects was used in addition to the approximately 700-subject first cohort. A later genetic analysis took genome-wide SNP genotypes for about three fifths of the roughly 700 donors and used that subset as a discovery cohort. Among about 390 genotyped donors of the cohort, an average of about 240,000 unique TCR beta nucleotide sequences were sequenced per donor, about a sixth of them non-productive. Roughly 300 gigabases of sequencing data and approximately 84 million unique TCR sequences were included in an early release covering over 600 HLA-typed donors. A later analysis re-examined previously published TCR beta repertoires from roughly 650 donors and added high-resolution HLA genotyping to investigate patterns of TCR occurrence. All discovery cohort repertoires had been generated on a single sequencing platform. Typing coverage varied by locus: about 629-640 donors for A, B, C, DRB1 and DQB1; approximately 520 for DQA1; 600 to 610 for DPA1; roughly 450 for DPB1. An earlier analysis of several hundred of the donors applied high-throughput TCR beta sequencing to assess whether each TCR beta V gene segment acted as functional or pseudogenic.

What the work shows at the level of the full study, not this receptor alone: A cluster of highly shared sequence variants was judged likely to represent a technical artifact of the sequencing pipeline. An association between a missense DCLRE1C variant and V-gene and J-gene trimming of TCR beta chains was found in a later genetic analysis and replicated in an independent cohort. Sequencing depth was assumed to be roughly uniform across donors in the presence/absence analyses, though that assumption may not hold. A further reported finding was that TCR beta sequences accurately predicted the HLA-A and HLA-B alleles for most subjects in the first cohort. Because HLA typing was unavailable for some donors at each locus, only the typed subset was used in association tests. Over 15 rarely observed V segments, including chromosome 9 orphons, were excluded from the earlier analysis of almost 600 of the donors because counts were too low. The classifier was reported to diagnose cytomegalovirus status with high specificity and sensitivity in both the original cohort and the validation cohort. In a later genetic analysis, fewer N-insertions in productive TCRs were reported among donors in an Asian-associated ancestry cluster than the roughly 700-donor mean. In the study, about 150 TCR beta chains were listed as associated with cytomegalovirus. Most CMV-associated TCR beta chains appeared to be HLA-restricted in a later analysis, and the HLA associations seemed to be driven largely by CMV exposure. In vitro tests confirmed that a few of the cytomegalovirus-associated TCR beta chains recognize cytomegalovirus antigens. The cohort was sequenced for TCR beta chains only, and without alpha or paired-chain data the features that could be detected were limited. In a later analysis, HLA-associated TCR beta chains showed more clonal expansion and lower generation probabilities than non-associated chains that were equally common. Some IMGT-functional V segments, including TRBV6-2 and TRBV6-3, could not be told apart with the 87-base-pair reads, so those segments were excluded. Several of the top co-occurrence clusters appeared to be linked to parvovirus B19, influenza, CMV and Epstein-Barr virus, according to a later analysis. Most TCR sequences were observed very rarely across donors, whereas some public TCRs were present in many individuals. It was suggested by the authors that the approach could potentially be generalized to other disease states and immunological phenotypes. A later analysis associated about 17,000 TCR beta sequences with specific HLA alleles at a false discovery rate of 0.05. Strong co-occurrence of HLA alleles, especially DR and DQ, made assigning TCR associations to individual alleles difficult. Correlated functional status among segregating V segments might reflect linkage disequilibrium, but an unknown experimental factor could not be ruled out. A later analysis found that TCR association rates varied across HLA loci, with DRB1 alleles showing the most associated TCRs and HLA-C alleles the fewest. The only immune exposure information available for the cohort was CMV serostatus. In an earlier analysis of several hundred of the donors, most TCR beta V segments were observed in productive rearrangements about 90% or about 30% of the time, broadly matching IMGT annotations.

The protocol used for the library was the immunoSEQ multiplex PCR assay. The multiplex PCR relied on a mix of 60 forward primers for TCR Vbeta segments and 13 reverse primers for TCR Jbeta segments. Amplification of the CDR3 region of rearranged TCR beta genes was performed with a multiplex PCR assay on genomic DNA. Amplified TCR beta libraries were sequenced as 87-base-pair reads on the Illumina HiSeq System. The authors' pipeline ran thus. A later analysis tallied 70 million to 100 million unique TCR beta chains across the 650 to 750 repertoires, and about 10 million of those chains were shared by two or more donors. Raw reads were error-corrected and collapsed into unique sequences with a nearest-neighbor algorithm that merged closely related sequences to remove PCR and sequencing errors. CDR3 sequences were aligned to IMGT reference sequences to assign V, D and J gene segments. Each retained sequence needed at least a six-nucleotide match to both a V gene segment and a J gene segment. A rearrangement counted as productive if the CDR3 had no stop codons and remained in frame with V and J, and every other rearrangement counted as non-productive. Following IMGT convention, CDR3 was defined as the stretch from the second conserved V-encoded cysteine up to the conserved J-encoded phenylalanine. The earlier analysis of about 500 of the donors excluded sequences that lacked an unambiguous match to a single V gene segment. An earlier analysis of several hundred of the donors classified V segments as functional when productive rearrangements were above 56.7% and as segregating when the standard deviation between donors was above 5%. A statistical classification framework was developed to diagnose cytomegalovirus status using the catalog of TCR beta chain sequences. V and J gene assignment, in a later analysis, came from comparing TCR nucleotide sequences with IMGT/GENE-DB human TR gene sequences. The TCRdist pipeline was used in a later analysis to assign CDR3 sequences and most-parsimonious VDJ recombination scenarios. In a later analysis, every TCR beta chain was defined by the combination of its CDR3 amino acid sequence and its V-gene family, and reads without a unique V-gene family were dropped. In a later analysis, a few hundred highly shared, low-generation-probability nucleotide sequences were removed to address suspected cross-contamination and a sequencing artifact. For each public chain, a later analysis derived a clonal expansion index from normalized ranks of inferred template counts within each repertoire. In a later analysis, generation probabilities were computed with a VDJ recombination model fitted to out-of-frame rearrangements, and the resulting probabilities were checked against IGoR. A later analysis scored TCR-TCR, TCR-HLA and TCR-CMV co-occurrence with hypergeometric tests, applying a repertoire-size bias correction to TCR pairs. In a later analysis, false discovery rates were estimated by permuting HLA or CMV assignments 20 times. A later analysis grouped co-occurring TCRs with DBSCAN, adding TCRdist sequence similarity when clustering within HLA-allele-positive subsets. Repertoires with fewer than 30,000 or more than 120,000 public chains were left out of co-occurrence clustering, as were about 5 repertoires with anomalous nucleotide sharing. The immuneACCESS repertoire file appears here via TCRdb, limited to in-frame rearrangements. These files lack a portion of the clones; in checked studies, under half of the deficit traces to unresolved V genes, and the cause of the others is not known. V, J and clone size are those of that table, while D and trimming were read from the DNA. Here the sample has about 130,000 clones; around 72% occur a single time. The ten largest clonotypes hold 3% to 4% of the sample.

In total, just over 650 healthy bone marrow donors made up the cohort. Cohort members were all nominally healthy when sampled, although unrecorded immune exposures were likely present. The donor tested CMV seronegative, placing the donor among the approximately 360 seronegative members of the cohort. Each donor provided a peripheral blood sample, and peripheral blood mononuclear cells were used for TCR beta sequencing. The Qiagen DNeasy Blood Extraction Kit was used to extract genomic DNA from the blood cell samples. This receptor chain uses TRBV7-2 and TRBJ2-7, with the D gene call left open. The sample consisted of PBMCs. This TCR was sampled from a man aged 25-40 years in good health and CMV-seronegative. The nucleotides read TGTGCCAGCAGCTTAGACGCGGTATCCTACGAGCAGTACTTC. It translates to CASSLDAVSYEQYF.